This passage covers 23 T cell receptor beta chains from one sample sequenced in a study of T cells in localized non-small cell lung cancer. Profiled with immunoSEQ multiplex PCR; TCRdb holds only in-frame clones, not every one. Among approximately 52,000 clones listed, about 72% were seen once. This specimen was peripheral blood, taken before any cancer treatment. Every receptor here comes from a man between 35 and 75 years old with stage I squamous cell lung carcinoma.

The count of this clone is one. J is TRBJ2-3 and V is TRBV5-6; perhaps TRBD2 as D (5 bases). Germline V gene data show CDR1 as SGHDT and CDR2 as YYEEEE. This CDR3 region has 14 residues. Trimming cost V 4 bases and J 2 bases, with 11 bases left between them. The CDR3 DNA reads TGTGCCAGCAGCGGCCGAGCGGACACAGATACGCAGTATTTT. Encoded protein: CASSGRADTDTQYF.

This sequence joins TRBV23-1 and TRBJ1-5; D remains unclear. TRBV23-1 is treated as an ORF (open reading frame) with a function not yet certain. The CDR3 spans 14 residues. V dropped 4 bases and J dropped 2 bases, with 9 bases sitting between them. This chain's CDR3 is CASSRGLGNQPQHF. The CDR3 coding sequence is TGCGCCAGCAGTCGTGGGCTCGGCAATCAGCCCCAGCATTTT.

This clone was seen more than once but under ten times. The chain has TRBV7-2 and TRBJ2-1; 8 bases agree with TRBD1. The CDR3 loop spans 14 amino acids. Germline CDR1 SGHTA, CDR2 FQGNSA. Losses at the gene ends were 6 bases for V and 4 bases for J; bases not matched to a gene: 5. This chain's CDR3 is CASSPGQDYNEQFF. The CDR3, as DNA: TGTGCCAGCAGTCCGGGACAGGATTACAATGAGCAGTTCTTC.

CDR3 sequence (DNA): TGTGCCAGCGGAGGGACAGATACGCAGTATTTT. Encoded protein: CASGGTDTQYF. The chain is built from TRBV7-9 and TRBJ2-3; a possible D gene is TRBD2 (6 bases). The CDR3 consists of 11 residues. Trimming left V 8 bases short and J 3 bases short, with 6 bases between. Per germline, CDR1 SEHNR and CDR2 FQNEAQ (reference sequence).

This chain joins TRBV6-6 and TRBJ1-3; 7 nucleotides match TRBD1. V lost 8 bases and J lost 0; bases outside the gene matches: 10. The CDR3 is made up of 16 amino acids. Per germline, CDR1 MNHNY and CDR2 SVGAGI (reference sequence). The CDR3 nucleotides are TGTGCCAGCTCAATTGGACAGGCGGCCTCTGGAAACACCATATATTTT. Protein sequence: CASSIGQAASGNTIYF.

This clone was seen once. The V gene is TRBV6-1, the J gene TRBJ2-5, with 8 bases lining up with TRBD2. After removal of 10 bases from V and 5 bases from J, the junction contained 9 bases not matched to a gene. This CDR3 spans 13 amino acids. Germline CDR1 MNHNS, CDR2 SASEGT. In DNA form, the CDR3 reads TGTGCCACCGGACTAGCACCCCGGGAGACCCAGTACTTC. As protein: CATGLAPRETQYF.

The genes are TRBV6-5 and TRBJ2-1; TRBD1 matches 9 bases. The trim removed 7 bases at V and 9 bases at J, leaving 7 bases unmatched. Looked up from germline, CDR1 is MNHEY and CDR2 is SVGAGI. The CDR3 is 13 amino acids. CDR3 in DNA: TGTGCCAGCATGGACAGGGGATCAGGTGAGCAGTTCTTC. This translates into CASMDRGSGEQFF.

The chain carries TRBV5-5 and TRBJ1-2, with 7 bases lining up with TRBD1. This CDR3 has 15 amino acids. V shed 4 bases, J shed 1 base, and the junction held 7 bases outside the gene matches. CDR1 is SGHKS and CDR2 is YYEKEE in the germline V gene (reference sequence). CDR3 coding DNA: TGTGCCAGCAGCGTCTCAGGGGGAGTTAACTATGGCTACACCTTC. Protein product: CASSVSGGVNYGYTF.

This clone was found once. This chain links TRBV7-9 with TRBJ2-3, with D possibly matching TRBD2 (6 bases). Germline CDR1 SEHNR, CDR2 FQNEAQ (reference sequence). The V end was cut by 3 bases, the J end by 3 bases, with 10 bases between. The CDR3 runs 14 residues. CDR3 DNA sequence: TGTGCCAGCAGCTTCGGGGGTATGACAGATACGCAGTATTTT. Residues: CASSFGGMTDTQYF.

This clone turned up a few times. CDR3 region: CASSLEPGTEAFF. CDR3 nucleotides: TGTGCCAGCAGCTTGGAGCCCGGAACTGAAGCTTTCTTT. V gene TRBV5-5 combines with J gene TRBJ1-1; D gene ambiguous. V was shortened by 0 bases and J by 5 bases, with 8 bases between the two germline ends. The germline V gene has CDR1 SGHKS and CDR2 YYEKEE (reference sequence). CDR3 length equals 13 residues.

This chain uses TRBV5-8 with TRBJ1-5; weak D call: TRBD1 (6 bases). In germline, CDR1 is SGHTS, CDR2 YDEGEE. There are 16 residues in the CDR3. V gave up 2 bases and J gave up 6 bases, with 18 bases separating them. CDR3 amino acids: CASSFQGNARAQPQHF. The CDR3 nucleotides are TGTGCCAGCAGCTTCCAGGGGAACGCCAGGGCTCAGCCCCAGCATTTT.

The V call is TRBV4-3, the J call TRBJ2-3; D remains unclear. The CDR3 totals 13 residues. Germline V gene sequence: CDR1 LGHNA, CDR2 YSLEER. Trimming pared 0 bases from V and 4 bases from J, leaving 5 bases between. Here the CDR3 DNA reads TGCGCCAGCAGCCAAGATGCCCCAGATACGCAGTATTTT. Protein: CASSQDAPDTQYF.

V usage is TRBV29-1 and J usage is TRBJ2-1; TRBD2 aligns across 12 bases. The CDR3 spans 14 residues. With 6 bases clipped from V and 5 bases from J, the junction kept 5 bases outside the gene matches. Germline CDR1 is SQVTM and CDR2 is ANQGSEA. The CDR3: CSVLASGGDNEQFF. CDR3 nucleotides: TGCAGCGTGCTGGCTAGCGGGGGGGACAATGAGCAGTTCTTC.

This chain links TRBV4-2 with TRBJ1-2; D is uncertain. Germline-derived CDR1 and CDR2 are LGHNA and YNFKEQ. The germline V and J ends were trimmed by 0 bases and 2 bases, with 10 bases remaining between them. This CDR3 contains 15 residues. CDR3 residues: CASSQEGDKNYGYTF. CDR3 DNA: TGTGCCAGCAGCCAAGAGGGCGACAAGAACTATGGCTACACCTTC.

The chain joins TRBV30 to TRBJ2-7, with 12 bases that match TRBD2. The J segment lost 6 bases and the V segment lost 0 bases, leaving 12 bases of the junction unmatched. Germline-derived CDR1 and CDR2 are GTSNPN and SVGIG (reference sequence). The CDR3 is 17 amino acids. The CDR3 coding sequence is TGTGCCTGGAGTGTAATGTCTAGCGGGGGGGCGAGTCGCGAGCAGTACTTC. Encoded protein: CAWSVMSSGGASREQYF. The whole variable domain, remainder taken from reference TRBV30 and TRBJ2-7, is SQTIHQWPATLVQPVGSPLSLECTVEGTSNPNLYWYRQAAGRGLQLLFYSVGIGQISSEVPQNLSASRPQDRQFILSSKKLLLSDSGFYLCAWSVMSSGGASREQYFGPGTRLTVT.

This chain connects TRBV5-1 to TRBJ1-1; D remains unclear. The germline V and J ends were trimmed by 2 bases and 1 base, with 6 bases remaining between them. The CDR3 has 13 residues. CDR1 SGHRS and CDR2 YFSETQ come from the germline V gene. The CDR3 reads CASSFTENTEAFF. The DNA of the CDR3 is TGCGCCAGCAGCTTTACAGAGAACACTGAAGCTTTCTTT.

Only a few counts were recorded for this clone. J is TRBJ2-7 and V is TRBV20-1, with D tentatively TRBD1 or TRBD2 (6 bases each). The CDR3 covers 11 residues. CDR1 is DFQATT, CDR2 SNEGSKA, per germline (reference sequence). Trimming pared 8 bases from V and 3 bases from J, leaving 11 bases between. The CDR3 protein is CSKQGGYEQYF. CDR3 coding DNA: TGCAGTAAACAGGGAGGCTACGAGCAGTACTTC.

The V gene is TRBV19, the J gene TRBJ2-2; D unclear. The CDR3 has 15 residues. CDR1 and CDR2 from the germline V gene are LNHDA and SQIVND (reference sequence). With 6 bases removed from V and 0 bases from J, the gap between germline ends came to 11 bases. As DNA, the CDR3 is TGTGCCAGTAGGACAACAAACGCGAACACCGGGGAGCTGTTTTTT. Protein sequence: CASRTTNANTGELFF.

The chain's CDR3 is CASSFWTAGYTF. CDR3 sequence (DNA): TGTGCCAGCAGTTTTTGGACAGCGGGCTACACCTTC. The rearrangement uses TRBV28 and TRBJ1-2; perhaps TRBD1 as D (6 bases). With 3 bases removed from V and 8 bases from J, the gap between germline ends came to 10 bases. The CDR3 runs 12 residues. Germline values: CDR1 MDHEN, CDR2 SYDVKM.

V gene TRBV25-1 combines with J gene TRBJ2-5; D may be TRBD2 (6 bases). Deletions cut 1 base from V and 4 bases from J, with 22 bases between. The germline CDR1 and CDR2 sequences are MGHDK and SYGVNS. The CDR3 contains 18 residues. CDR3 amino acids: CASSESRRGRGSGETQYF. CDR3 DNA: TGTGCCAGCAGTGAATCGAGGCGGGGACGGGGGAGCGGAGAGACCCAGTACTTC.

The rearrangement links TRBV19 to TRBJ1-2; D is uncertain. This CDR3 region has 13 residues. Trimming removed 0 bases at V and 2 bases at J, with 4 bases between. Germline V CDR1 and CDR2: LNHDA, SQIVND (reference sequence). The CDR3 loop is CASSIDRNYGYTF. The CDR3, as DNA: TGTGCCAGTAGTATAGACAGAAACTATGGCTACACCTTC.

The chain joins TRBV6-5 to TRBJ1-1, with D unclear. Germline loops: CDR1 MNHEY, CDR2 SVGAGI. The CDR3 has 11 residues. Trimming removed 10 bases from V and 11 bases from J, with 17 bases in between. CDR3 nucleotides: TGTGCCACCCGGGAAGGGAATGAGGCTTTCTTT. Its protein product is CATREGNEAFF.

The J gene is TRBJ1-5, the V gene TRBV28; D may be TRBD1 (5 bases). The CDR3 loop spans 13 amino acids. V was trimmed by 11 bases and J by 2 bases, leaving 13 bases between them. CDR1 is MDHEN, CDR2 SYDVKM, per germline. The chain's CDR3 is CAAKGEGNQPQHF. The CDR3 DNA reads as TGTGCCGCGAAAGGGGAGGGCAATCAGCCCCAGCATTTT.